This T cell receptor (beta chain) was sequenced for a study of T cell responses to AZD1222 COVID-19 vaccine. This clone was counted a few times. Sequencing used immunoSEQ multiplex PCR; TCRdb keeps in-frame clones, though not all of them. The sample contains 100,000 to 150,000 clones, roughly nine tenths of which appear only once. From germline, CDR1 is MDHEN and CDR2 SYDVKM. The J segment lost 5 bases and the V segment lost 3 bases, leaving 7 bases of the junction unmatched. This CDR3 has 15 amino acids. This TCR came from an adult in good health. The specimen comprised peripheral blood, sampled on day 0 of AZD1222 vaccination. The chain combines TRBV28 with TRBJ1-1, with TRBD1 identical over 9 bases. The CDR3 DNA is TGTGCCAGCAGTTTGGGACAGGGATTTAGGACTGAAGCTTTCTTT. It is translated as CASSLGQGFRTEAFF.